The entry below describes one T cell receptor beta chain. Its matching antigen is unknown. The individuals who served as donors were healthy Caucasians living in Russia, aged roughly 6 to 95. Investigators took 9.5 to 10 milliliters of peripheral blood from every donor. These data are taken from a study of blood T cells in healthy people across ages. Looking at the study overall: In model experiments, template switching was able to capture about one barcoded beta molecule for every two T cells that were present.

Primed by a sample-barcoded 5' primer and a J-beta primer mix, a second PCR proceeded for 7 to 11 cycles. TCRdb used MiXCR to reprocess the 5' RACE reads, holding one entry per CDR3 protein. The sample carries 1.5 million to 2 million distinct CDR3 sequences, about two fifths recorded once. The germline CDR1 and CDR2 sequences are DFQATT and SNEGSKA (reference sequence). Between the trimmed V and J ends, which lost 3 bases and 3 bases, there was a span of 12 bases. CDR3 size: 14 residues. Study-level results: Older age coincided with a roughly linear decline in TCR beta diversity per million T cells.

The origin of this receptor is a human donor in good health. This chain joins TRBV20-1 and TRBJ2-1; tentatively, D is TRBD1 (6 bases). Sequencing was carried out using blood. The CDR3 DNA reads TGCAGTGCTAGTCTTGACAGGAACTACAATGAGCAGTTCTTC. It yields the protein CSASLDRNYNEQFF.